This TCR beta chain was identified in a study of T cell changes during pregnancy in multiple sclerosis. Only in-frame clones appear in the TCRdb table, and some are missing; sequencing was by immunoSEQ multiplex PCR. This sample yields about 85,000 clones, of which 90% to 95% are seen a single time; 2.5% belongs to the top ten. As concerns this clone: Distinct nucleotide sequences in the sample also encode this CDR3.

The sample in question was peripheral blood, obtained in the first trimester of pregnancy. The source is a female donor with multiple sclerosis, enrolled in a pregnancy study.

CDR3 loop: CASSLATGTEKLFF. CDR3 DNA sequence: TGTGCCAGCAGCTTAGCGACAGGGACTGAAAAACTGTTTTTT. This rearrangement joins TRBV7-9 to TRBJ1-4, with 7 positions matching TRBD1. This CDR3 is 14 amino acids long. The germline V gene encodes CDR1 SEHNR and CDR2 FQNEAQ (reference sequence). With V trimmed by 0 bases and J by 7 bases, 2 bases remained unmatched.